The T cell receptor (beta chain) described here comes from a study of cytomegalovirus exposure and HLA in healthy donors (dated by TCRdb to 2015 to 2018). Context from the whole study: According to an earlier analysis of a few hundred of the donors, 200 million or so T cells yielded roughly 110 million unique TCR beta sequences and approximately 300 Gb of sequence data. Roughly 300 gigabases of sequencing data and 70 million to 85 million unique TCR sequences were included in an early release covering roughly 600 HLA-typed donors. The genetic ancestry cluster associated with self-reported Caucasian donors included 81% of the roughly 400 genotyped donors. The study aimed to test whether cataloging public T cell receptors could reveal signatures of past pathogen exposure. The study used immunosequencing to profile the T cell repertoires of several hundred subjects and linked those repertoires to cytomegalovirus serostatus. Besides the first cohort of around 670 subjects, a separate validation cohort made up of over a hundred different subjects was used. To predict cytomegalovirus infection status, the study brought together high-throughput TCR immunosequencing, statistical association of individual TCRs with disease status, and machine learning. A later analysis re-analyzed previously published TCR beta repertoires from 600 to 850 donors and added high-resolution HLA genotyping to study TCR occurrence patterns. Rather than drawing on any new phenotypic data, the later analysis identified candidate immune exposures from TCR beta sequences and the way those sequences occurred across donors. To decide whether each TCR beta V gene segment behaved as functional or pseudogenic, an earlier analysis of some 570 of the donors relied on high-throughput TCR beta sequencing. Donor age, sex, ethnicity and CMV serostatus were collected together with the repertoire data. A later genetic analysis used genome-wide SNP genotypes for about 60% of the roughly 700 donors, treating that subset as a discovery cohort. All discovery cohort repertoires had been generated using a single sequencing platform. Class I and class II HLA loci were covered by the typing at four-digit resolution. The number of typed donors differed by locus: about 629-630 for A, B, C, DRB1 and DQB1; roughly 510 for DQA1; around 610 for DPA1; and around 470 for DPB1. Five DR-DQ haplotypes were handled as single units for association and clustering because linkage in the cohort was strong. Among some 400 genotyped donors of the cohort, an average of roughly 230,000 unique TCR beta nucleotide sequences was sequenced per donor, of which roughly 17% were non-productive.

The library was prepared using the immunoSEQ multiplex PCR assay. For the multiplex PCR, a mixture combining 60 forward primers for TCR Vbeta segments and 13 reverse primers for TCR Jbeta segments was used. Amplification of the CDR3 region of rearranged TCR beta genes was performed with a multiplex PCR assay on genomic DNA. Amplified TCR beta libraries were sequenced as 87-base-pair reads on the Illumina HiSeq System. On the study's bioinformatics: Across the roughly 700 repertoires, a later analysis counted tens of millions of unique TCR beta chains, around 11 million of which were shared by at least two donors. Raw reads were error-corrected and collapsed into unique sequences by a nearest-neighbor algorithm in which closely related sequences were merged to remove PCR and sequencing errors. Alignment of CDR3 sequences to IMGT reference sequences was used to assign V, D and J gene segments. For a sequence to be retained, at least a six-nucleotide match to both a V gene segment and a J gene segment was required. A rearrangement was called productive if the CDR3 had no stop codons and remained in frame with V and J, and every other rearrangement was called non-productive. Following IMGT convention, CDR3 was defined as the stretch from the second conserved V-encoded cysteine up to the conserved J-encoded phenylalanine. The earlier analysis of about 590 of the donors excluded sequences that lacked an unambiguous match to a single V gene segment. In an earlier analysis of some 590 of the donors, a V segment was called functional when productive rearrangements were above 56.7%, and segregating when the standard deviation between donors exceeded 5%. A statistical classification framework was built for diagnosing cytomegalovirus status from the catalog of TCR beta chain sequences. In a later analysis, TCR nucleotide sequences were compared against IMGT/GENE-DB human TR gene sequences so that V and J genes could be assigned. The TCRdist pipeline was used in a later analysis to assign CDR3 sequences and most-parsimonious VDJ recombination scenarios. In a later analysis, each TCR beta chain was defined by its CDR3 amino acid sequence together with its V-gene family, and reads without a unique V-gene family were excluded. In a later analysis, nearly 600 highly shared, low-generation-probability nucleotide sequences were removed to address suspected cross-contamination and a sequencing artifact. A later analysis calculated a clonal expansion index for each public chain from normalized within-repertoire ranks of inferred template counts. In a later analysis, generation probabilities were computed using a VDJ recombination model fitted to out-of-frame rearrangements, and the results were checked against IGoR. In a later analysis, hypergeometric tests were used to score TCR-TCR, TCR-HLA and TCR-CMV co-occurrence, with a repertoire-size bias correction applied to TCR pairs. In a later analysis, false discovery rates were estimated by permuting HLA or CMV assignments 20 times. In a later analysis, co-occurring TCRs were grouped with DBSCAN, and TCRdist sequence similarity was added when clustering was performed within HLA-allele-positive subsets. Repertoires with fewer than 30,000 or more than 120,000 public chains, plus five repertoires with anomalous nucleotide sharing, were excluded from co-occurrence clustering. TCRdb holds this immuneACCESS table with in-frame rearrangements only. Some clones are missing; in checked studies, unresolved V genes explain under half, and the rest has no known cause. V and J calls plus clone size are reproduced from that table; the DNA served to infer D and trimming. A total of about 130,000 clones appear in this sample, almost 85% of them only once. The ten largest clones represent about 2.9% of the sample.

The cohort consisted of 600 or so healthy bone marrow donors. At the time of sampling, all cohort members were nominally healthy, though unrecorded immune exposures were likely present. The donor was CMV seronegative and belonged to the group of 352 seronegative cohort members. A peripheral blood sample was collected from each donor, and TCR beta sequencing was performed on peripheral blood mononuclear cells. The Qiagen DNeasy Blood Extraction Kit was used to extract genomic DNA from the blood cell samples. What the research found in general, with its limitations: A later genetic analysis reported fewer N-insertions in productive TCRs among donors in an Asian-associated ancestry cluster than the roughly 640-donor mean. Some IMGT-functional V segments, including TRBV6-2 and TRBV6-3, could not be told apart with the 87-base-pair reads, so those segments were excluded. The study listed 164 TCR beta chains as associated with cytomegalovirus. According to the authors, the approach could potentially be generalized to other disease states and immunological phenotypes. An association between a missense DCLRE1C variant and V-gene and J-gene trimming of TCR beta chains was found in a later genetic analysis and replicated in an independent cohort. The earlier analysis of 450 to 700 of the donors excluded 15 to 20 rarely observed V segments, including chromosome 9 orphons, because counts were too low. Correlated functional status among segregating V segments might be attributable to linkage disequilibrium, but an unknown experimental factor could not be ruled out. Presence/absence analyses assumed roughly uniform sequencing depth across donors, an assumption that may not hold. In an earlier analysis of a few hundred of the donors, most TCR beta V segments were observed in productive rearrangements about 90% or about 30% of the time, broadly matching IMGT annotations. The classifier was reported to diagnose cytomegalovirus status with high specificity and sensitivity in both the original cohort and the validation cohort. A group of highly shared sequence variants was considered likely to be a technical artifact of the sequencing pipeline. This cohort had only TCR beta chains sequenced, and the lack of alpha or paired-chain data limited which features could be detected. For the cohort, immune exposure information was limited to CMV serostatus. Because some donors lacked HLA typing at each locus, the association tests relied only on the typed subset. While some public TCRs were present in many individuals, most TCR sequences turned up only very rarely across donors. A later analysis found that most CMV-associated TCR beta chains appeared HLA-restricted, with HLA associations seemingly driven largely by CMV exposure. A further reported finding was that TCR beta sequences accurately predicted the HLA-A and HLA-B alleles for most subjects in the first cohort. When HLA alleles, especially DR and DQ, strongly co-occurred, TCR associations were difficult to assign to individual alleles. Specific HLA alleles were associated with 15,000 to 20,000 TCR beta sequences at a false discovery rate of 0.05 in a later analysis. A later analysis found that HLA-associated TCR beta chains were more clonally expanded and had lower generation probabilities than equally common non-associated chains. A few of the identified cytomegalovirus-associated TCR beta chains were confirmed in vitro to be specific for cytomegalovirus antigens. According to a later analysis, TCR association rates differed among HLA loci, with DRB1 alleles showing the most associated TCRs and HLA-C alleles showing the fewest. According to a later analysis, parvovirus B19, influenza, CMV and Epstein-Barr virus appeared linked to several top co-occurrence clusters.

Points on this clone: It lacks a known antigen. No base-level quality is on record; no much larger clone is a single base apart.

V and J are trimmed by 6 bases and 4 bases, and the gene matches miss 3 bases of the junction. CDR3 length: 14 amino acids, cysteine to phenylalanine. Only the CDR3 part of the read is kept: 42 bases, read in frame from the first base. In the germline V gene, CDR1 corresponds to MNHNS and CDR2 to SASEGT. The chain joins TRBV6-1 to TRBJ2-1; TRBD2 lines up with 10 middle nucleotides. The sequenced sample was PBMCs. This receptor was obtained from a boy between 2 and 10 years old in good health and CMV-seronegative. The CDR3 loop reads CASSGTSDYNEQFF. The DNA sequence follows: TGTGCCAGCAGCGGGACTAGCGATTACAATGAGCAGTTCTTC.